The 7 T cell receptor beta chains below all came from one sample that was sequenced in a study of cytomegalovirus exposure and HLA in healthy donors. Sequencing was performed with immunoSEQ multiplex PCR; in TCRdb, only in-frame clones are kept and a portion is missing. The repertoire holds some 130,000 clones, approximately 89% seen once, with 0.95% to 1.5% in the top ten. What was sequenced was PBMCs. Every receptor here comes from a woman younger than 35 in good health and CMV-seronegative.

This chain joins TRBV29-1 and TRBJ2-1; 8 nucleotides align to TRBD2. The CDR3 consists of 12 residues. Germline-derived CDR1 and CDR2 are SQVTM and ANQGSEA. The V and J ends lost 5 bases and 6 bases, in that order; junction bases with no gene match: 3. CDR3 sequence: CSVTGGINEQFF. As DNA, the CDR3 is TGCAGCGTTACGGGGGGGATCAATGAGCAGTTCTTC.

This clone appeared once. The chain recombines TRBV6-5 with TRBJ1-1; tentatively, D is TRBD1 (6 bases). The germline V gene has CDR1 MNHEY and CDR2 SVGAGI. CDR3 length: 14 residues. V lost 6 bases, J lost 4 bases, and 15 bases lay in between. The CDR3: CASSPLQGSTEAFF. The CDR3 nucleotides are TGTGCCAGCAGCCCCCTACAGGGTTCCACTGAAGCTTTCTTT.

V and J are TRBV10-1 and TRBJ2-1; 9 bases line up with TRBD1. V trimming: 4 bases; J trimming: 6 bases; junction bases outside the gene matches: 4. Germline CDR1 reads WNHNN; CDR2 reads SYGVQD (reference sequence). The CDR3 has 14 amino acids. Here the CDR3 reads CASSGGTGRNEQFF. In DNA, the CDR3 is TGCGCCAGCAGTGGGGGGACAGGGCGCAATGAGCAGTTCTTC.

This clone was found once. This chain connects TRBV18 to TRBJ1-1; TRBD1 matches at 10 bases. The CDR3 contains 15 residues. V was clipped by 4 bases and J by 6 bases; unmatched bases: 8. The germline CDR1 and CDR2 sequences are KGHSH and LQKENI. The CDR3 sequence: CASSLRQGALAEAFF. In nucleotides, the CDR3 is TGTGCCAGCTCACTACGACAGGGGGCGCTGGCTGAAGCTTTCTTT.

This sequence joins TRBV10-3 and TRBJ1-6; no clear D gene. The CDR3 sequence is 17 residues long. The ends were cut back, 4 bases at V and 6 bases at J, with 19 bases in the middle. CDR1 and CDR2 (germline): ENHRY, SYGVKD. DNA for the CDR3: TGTGCCATCAGTGGACTTGGAAGCCGAGGGATTAATTCACCCCTCCACTTT. It is translated as CAISGLGSRGINSPLHF.

The rearrangement joins TRBV7-2 to TRBJ1-2; tentatively, D is TRBD1 (6 bases). The V gene lost 2 bases and the J gene lost 4 bases, with 14 bases spanning the gap. CDR3 length equals 15 residues. Germline V gene data show CDR1 as SGHTA and CDR2 as FQGNSA. Here the CDR3 DNA reads TGTGCCAGCAGCTTAAGCCGGACAGCCTTCTATGGCTACACCTTC. Its translation is CASSLSRTAFYGYTF.

This chain connects TRBV9 to TRBJ1-2, with 7 bases matching TRBD1. The CDR3 totals 16 residues. Germline V gives CDR1 SGDLS, CDR2 YYNGEE. J gave up 2 bases and V 0 bases, and 7 bases lay outside the gene matches. CDR3 in DNA: TGTGCCAGCAGCGTAGGAGGCACACAGGGGAACTATGGCTACACCTTC. Amino acid sequence: CASSVGGTQGNYGYTF.